This T cell receptor (beta chain) is drawn from a study of beta chain features in type 1 diabetes. Points from the study as a whole: When Type 1 diabetes patients were examined, their TCRB CDR3s proved moderately but significantly shorter in all four CD4+ subsets.

On this clone itself: The target antigen is unknown.

CDR1 is SGHDT and CDR2 is YYEEEE in the germline V gene. The V end lost 1 base, the J end lost 8 bases, and 13 bases lay between the germline ends. The length of the CDR3 is 15 residues. Expressed TCRB transcripts were sequenced because the entire RNA isolate underwent reverse transcription. Repertoires were generated with immunoSEQ multiplex PCR, while TCRdb's copy carries only in-frame clones and drops some. This table has about 640,000 clones, around 12% appearing once. The chain couples TRBV5-6 to TRBJ1-6; D perhaps matches TRBD1 (5 bases). This clonotype was sampled from a man younger than 45 with type 1 diabetes. What was sequenced was naive CD4+ T cells from blood. The CDR3 DNA reads as TGTGCCAGCAGCTTGCACTACACAGGAGATTCACCCCTCCACTTT. Protein: CASSLHYTGDSPLHF.